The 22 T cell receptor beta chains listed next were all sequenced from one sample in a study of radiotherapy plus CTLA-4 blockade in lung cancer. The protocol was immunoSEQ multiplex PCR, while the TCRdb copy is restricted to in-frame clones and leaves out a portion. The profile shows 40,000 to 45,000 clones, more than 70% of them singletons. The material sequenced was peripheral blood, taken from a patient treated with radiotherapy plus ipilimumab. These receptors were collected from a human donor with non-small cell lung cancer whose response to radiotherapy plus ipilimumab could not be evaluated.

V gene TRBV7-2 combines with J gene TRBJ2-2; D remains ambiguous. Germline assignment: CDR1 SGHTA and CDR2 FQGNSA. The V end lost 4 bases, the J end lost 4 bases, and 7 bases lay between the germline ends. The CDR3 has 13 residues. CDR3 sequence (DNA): TGTGCCAGCAGCTCACTCGCCACCGGGGAGCTGTTTTTT. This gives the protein CASSSLATGELFF.

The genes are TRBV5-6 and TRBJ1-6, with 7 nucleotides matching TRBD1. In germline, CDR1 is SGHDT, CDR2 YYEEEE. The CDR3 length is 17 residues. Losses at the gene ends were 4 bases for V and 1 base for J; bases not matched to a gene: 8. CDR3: CASSPSGTASYNSPLHF. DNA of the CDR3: TGTGCCAGCAGCCCATCCGGGACAGCTTCCTATAATTCACCCCTCCACTTT.

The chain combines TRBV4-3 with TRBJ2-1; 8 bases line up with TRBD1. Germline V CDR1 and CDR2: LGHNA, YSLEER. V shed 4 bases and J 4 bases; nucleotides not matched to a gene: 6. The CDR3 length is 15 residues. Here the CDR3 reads CASSLDRGAYNEQFF. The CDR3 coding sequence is TGCGCCAGCAGCCTCGACAGGGGAGCGTACAATGAGCAGTTCTTC.

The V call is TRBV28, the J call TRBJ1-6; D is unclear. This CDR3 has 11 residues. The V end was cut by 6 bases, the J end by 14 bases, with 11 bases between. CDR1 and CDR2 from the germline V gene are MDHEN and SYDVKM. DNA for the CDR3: TGTGCCAGCAGCCCCGCAGTTTCCCTCCACTTT. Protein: CASSPAVSLHF. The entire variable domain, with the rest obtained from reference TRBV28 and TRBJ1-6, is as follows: DVKVTQSSRYLVKRTGEKVFLECVQDMDHENMFWYRQDPGLGLRLIYFSYDVKMKEKGDIPEGYSVSREKKERFSLILESASTNQTSMYLCASSPAVSLHFGNGTRLTVT.

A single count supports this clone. The CDR3, as DNA: TGTGCCAGCAGCCAAGAGATAGCGGTCAGCTCCTACGAGCAGTACTTC. This translates into CASSQEIAVSSYEQYF. The V call is TRBV5-4, the J call TRBJ2-7; TRBD2 might be the D (6 bases). V was pared by 4 bases and J by 0 bases, with 17 bases between. From germline, CDR1 is SGHNT and CDR2 YYREEE (reference sequence). This CDR3 comprises 16 residues.

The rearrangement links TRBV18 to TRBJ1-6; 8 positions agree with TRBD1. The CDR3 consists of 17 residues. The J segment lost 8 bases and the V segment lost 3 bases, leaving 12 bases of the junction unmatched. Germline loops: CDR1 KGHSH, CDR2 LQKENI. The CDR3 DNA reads TGTGCCAGCTCACCGGATGCCGATCGGACAGGGCATTCACCCCTCCACTTT. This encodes CASSPDADRTGHSPLHF. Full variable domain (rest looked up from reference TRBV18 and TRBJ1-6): NAGVMQNPRHLVRRRGQEARLRCSPMKGHSHVYWYRQLPEEGLKFMVYLQKENIIDESGMPKERFSAEFPKEGPSILRIQQVVRGDSAAYFCASSPDADRTGHSPLHFGNGTRLTVT.

CDR3 region: CASSTWQGVEQYF. The CDR3 coding sequence is TGTGCCAGCAGCACCTGGCAGGGGGTCGAGCAGTACTTC. This chain links TRBV21-1 with TRBJ2-7; the table gives TRBD1 as D, unverified against the DNA. TRBV21-1 is designated a pseudogene. The CDR3 is 13 residues long.

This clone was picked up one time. The CDR3 nucleotides are TGTGCCAGCTCACCCGGGACAGGGGATGGTGAAGCTTTCTTT. It translates to CASSPGTGDGEAFF. V usage is TRBV18 and J usage is TRBJ1-1; 10 bases fit TRBD1. V lost 3 bases to trimming and J lost 7 bases; unmatched junction nucleotides: 5. This CDR3 spans 14 amino acids. CDR1 and CDR2 (germline): KGHSH, LQKENI.

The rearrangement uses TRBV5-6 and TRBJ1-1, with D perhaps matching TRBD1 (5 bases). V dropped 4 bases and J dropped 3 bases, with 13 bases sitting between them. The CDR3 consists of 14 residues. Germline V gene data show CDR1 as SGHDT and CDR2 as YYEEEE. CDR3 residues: CASSGRGAYTEAFF. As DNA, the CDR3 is TGTGCCAGCAGCGGGAGGGGCGCATACACTGAAGCTTTCTTT.

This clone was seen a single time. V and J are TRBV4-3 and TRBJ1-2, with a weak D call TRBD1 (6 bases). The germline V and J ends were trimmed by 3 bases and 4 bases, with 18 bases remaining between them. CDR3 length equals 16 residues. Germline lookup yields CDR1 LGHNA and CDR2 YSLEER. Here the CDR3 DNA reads TGCGCCAGCAGCCAGGGGGGGCAGGGCCCCCCCTATGGCTACACCTTC. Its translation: CASSQGGQGPPYGYTF.

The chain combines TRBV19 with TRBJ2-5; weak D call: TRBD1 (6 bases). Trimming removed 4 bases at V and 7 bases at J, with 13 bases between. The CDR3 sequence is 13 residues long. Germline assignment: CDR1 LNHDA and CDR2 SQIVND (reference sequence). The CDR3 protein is CASSTTGRGTQYF. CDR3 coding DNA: TGTGCCAGTAGTACGACAGGCCGTGGGACCCAGTACTTC.

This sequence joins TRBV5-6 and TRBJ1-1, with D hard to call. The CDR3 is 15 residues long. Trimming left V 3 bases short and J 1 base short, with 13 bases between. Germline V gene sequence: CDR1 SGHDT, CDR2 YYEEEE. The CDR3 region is CASSSRIAENTEAFF. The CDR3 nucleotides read TGTGCCAGCAGCTCCCGAATCGCAGAGAACACTGAAGCTTTCTTT.

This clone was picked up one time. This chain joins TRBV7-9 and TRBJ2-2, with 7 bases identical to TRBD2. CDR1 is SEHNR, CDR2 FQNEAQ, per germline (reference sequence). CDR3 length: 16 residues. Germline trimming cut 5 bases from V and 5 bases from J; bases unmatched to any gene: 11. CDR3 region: CASSPRGGSFTGELFF. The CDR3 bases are TGTGCCAGCAGCCCGCGGGGCGGGAGCTTTACCGGGGAGCTGTTTTTT. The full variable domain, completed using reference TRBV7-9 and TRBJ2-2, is DTGVSQNPRHKITKRGQNVTFRCDPISEHNRLYWYRQTLGQGPEFLTYFQNEAQLEKSRLLSDRFSAERPKGSFSTLEIQRTEQGDSAMYLCASSPRGGSFTGELFFGEGSRLTVL.

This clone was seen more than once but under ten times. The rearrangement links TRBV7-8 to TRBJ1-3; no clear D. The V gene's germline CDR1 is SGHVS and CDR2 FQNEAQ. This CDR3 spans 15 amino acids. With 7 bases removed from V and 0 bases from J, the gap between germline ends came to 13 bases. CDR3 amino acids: CASTIVESSGNTIYF. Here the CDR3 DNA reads TGTGCCAGCACCATAGTGGAGAGCTCTGGAAACACCATATATTTT.

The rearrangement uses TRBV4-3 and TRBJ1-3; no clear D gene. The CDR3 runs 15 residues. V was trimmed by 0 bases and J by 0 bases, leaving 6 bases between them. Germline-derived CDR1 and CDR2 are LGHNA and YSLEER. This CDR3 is CASSQDLLSGNTIYF. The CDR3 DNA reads TGCGCCAGCAGCCAAGATCTTCTCTCTGGAAACACCATATATTTT.

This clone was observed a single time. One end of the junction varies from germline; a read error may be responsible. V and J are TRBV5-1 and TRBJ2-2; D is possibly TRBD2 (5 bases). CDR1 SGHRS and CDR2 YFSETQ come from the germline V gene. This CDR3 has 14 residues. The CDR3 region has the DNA TGCGCCAGCAGCTTGAACCAAAACACCGGGGAGCTGTTTTTC. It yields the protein CASSLNQNTGELFF.

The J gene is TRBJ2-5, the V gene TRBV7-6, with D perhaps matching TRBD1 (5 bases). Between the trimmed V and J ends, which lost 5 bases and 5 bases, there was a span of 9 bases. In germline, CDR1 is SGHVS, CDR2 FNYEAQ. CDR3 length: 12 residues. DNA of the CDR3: TGTGCCAGCAGCCTAAACAGGGAGACCCAGTACTTC. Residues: CASSLNRETQYF.

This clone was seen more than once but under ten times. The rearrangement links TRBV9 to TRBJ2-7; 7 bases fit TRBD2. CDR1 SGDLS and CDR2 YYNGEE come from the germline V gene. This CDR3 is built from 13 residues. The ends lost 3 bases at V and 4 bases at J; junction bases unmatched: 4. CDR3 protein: CASSGGGLYEQYF. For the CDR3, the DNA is TGTGCCAGCAGCGGGGGGGGGTTATACGAGCAGTACTTC.

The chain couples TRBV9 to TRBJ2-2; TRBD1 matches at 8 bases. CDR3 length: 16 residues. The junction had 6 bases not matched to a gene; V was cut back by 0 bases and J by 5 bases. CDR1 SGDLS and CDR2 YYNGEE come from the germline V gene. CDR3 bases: TGTGCCAGCAGCGTAGTGGGGACAGGTGGGACCGGGGAGCTGTTTTTT. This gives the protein CASSVVGTGGTGELFF.

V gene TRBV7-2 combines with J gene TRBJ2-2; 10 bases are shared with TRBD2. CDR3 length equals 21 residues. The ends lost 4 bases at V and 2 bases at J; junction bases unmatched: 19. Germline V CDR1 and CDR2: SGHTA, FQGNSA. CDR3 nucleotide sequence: TGTGCCAGCAGCTCAGCCCCCAGGGGTAGCGGGGGGACTCCCAACACCGGGGAGCTGTTTTTT. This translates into CASSSAPRGSGGTPNTGELFF.

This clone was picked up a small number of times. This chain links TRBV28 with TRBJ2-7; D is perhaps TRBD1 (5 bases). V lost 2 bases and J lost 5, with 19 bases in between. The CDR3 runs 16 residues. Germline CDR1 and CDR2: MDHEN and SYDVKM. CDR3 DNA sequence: TGTGCCAGCAGTTTAGGATCCTCGGCTAGGGGCGACGAGCAGTACTTC. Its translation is CASSLGSSARGDEQYF.

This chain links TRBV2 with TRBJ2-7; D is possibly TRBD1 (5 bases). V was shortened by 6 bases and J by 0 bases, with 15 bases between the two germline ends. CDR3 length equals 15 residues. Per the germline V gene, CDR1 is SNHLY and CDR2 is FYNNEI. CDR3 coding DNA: TGTGCCAGCAGCATATTCCAGGACACCTCCTACGAGCAGTACTTC. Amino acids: CASSIFQDTSYEQYF.